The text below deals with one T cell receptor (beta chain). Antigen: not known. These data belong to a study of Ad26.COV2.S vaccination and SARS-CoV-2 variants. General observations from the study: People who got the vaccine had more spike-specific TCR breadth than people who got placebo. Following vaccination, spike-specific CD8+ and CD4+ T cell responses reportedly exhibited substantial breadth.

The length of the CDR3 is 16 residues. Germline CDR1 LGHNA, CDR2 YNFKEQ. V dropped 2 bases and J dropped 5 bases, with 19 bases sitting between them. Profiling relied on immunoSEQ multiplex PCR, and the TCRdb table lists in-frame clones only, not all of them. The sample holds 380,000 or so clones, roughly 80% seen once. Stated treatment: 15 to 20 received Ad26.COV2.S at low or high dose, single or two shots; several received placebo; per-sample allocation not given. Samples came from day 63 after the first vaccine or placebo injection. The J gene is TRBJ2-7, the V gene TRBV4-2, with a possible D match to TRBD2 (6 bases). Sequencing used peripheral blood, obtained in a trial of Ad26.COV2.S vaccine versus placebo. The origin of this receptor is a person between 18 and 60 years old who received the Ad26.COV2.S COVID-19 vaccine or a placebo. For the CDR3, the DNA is TGTGCCAGCAGCCAATCTTCTTTCGGAGGGGCCAACGAGCAGTACTTC. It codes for CASSQSSFGGANEQYF.